The source of this T cell receptor (beta chain) is a study of T-cell reconstitution after alpha-beta-depleted transplantation in children. CDR1 SNHLY and CDR2 FYNNEI come from the germline V gene. With 4 bases removed from V and 5 bases from J, the gap between germline ends came to 9 bases. The CDR3 contains 13 residues. Preparation of the TCRbeta library involved a method that used unique molecular identifiers. TCRdb redid the calling of the PCR reads with MiXCR, one entry per CDR3 protein. The sample shows over 200,000 distinct CDR3 sequences, around 8.4% of them seen only once. Specimen: PBMCs, mostly from graft donor cells, collected 360 days after TCRalphabeta/CD19-depleted stem cell transplant. V is TRBV2 and J is TRBJ2-1; tentative D call: TRBD1 (5 bases). The TCR sequence derives from a male patient aged 2 to 10 who had a stem cell transplant for acute myeloid leukemia, so the T cells may come from the graft donor. The CDR3 DNA is TGTGCCAGCAGTGGCAGGGCGGACAATGAGCAGTTCTTC. Protein product: CASSGRADNEQFF.